The 3 T cell receptor beta chains below all came from one sample that was sequenced in a study of T-cell memory formation after mild COVID-19. TCRdb recomputed calls from the 5' RACE reads with MiXCR, one row per CDR3 protein. The sample shows more than 350,000 distinct CDR3 sequences, roughly 15% of them seen only once. Sequencing was performed on PBMCs or a T cell subset sorted from them (not recorded which). Every receptor here comes from a man younger than 35 who had mild COVID-19 (a few samples of this study predate the infection). Cell type and time point are not known.

This chain joins TRBV6-6 and TRBJ1-6; D unresolved. Germline V gene sequence: CDR1 MNHNY, CDR2 SVGAGI (reference sequence). V gave up 7 bases and J gave up 6 bases, with 10 bases separating them. This CDR3 is 13 amino acids long. The CDR3 DNA follows: TGTGCCAGCAAGGTCCCGGGTAATTCACCCCTCCACTTT. Its translation: CASKVPGNSPLHF.

On this clonotype itself: A much more abundant neighbour one base away suggests this may be a read error. The chain joins TRBV7-6 to TRBJ2-3; the D gene could be TRBD1 or TRBD2 (5 bases each). This CDR3 is 16 amino acids long. V lost 3 bases, J lost 1 base, and 14 bases lay in between. Germline V gives CDR1 SGHVS, CDR2 FNYEAQ. CDR3 region: CASSFGGVGRTDTQYF. The CDR3 DNA reads TGTGCCAGCAGCTTTGGGGGAGTGGGCCGCACAGATACGCAGTATTTT.

The chain has TRBV20-1 and TRBJ2-7; 8 nucleotides align to TRBD1. After removal of 2 bases from V and 3 bases from J, the junction contained 9 bases not matched to a gene. The CDR3 totals 15 residues. Germline lookup yields CDR1 DFQATT and CDR2 SNEGSKA (reference sequence). The CDR3: CSARSPGGEDYEQYF. The CDR3 DNA reads TGCAGTGCTAGATCCCCAGGGGGCGAAGACTACGAGCAGTACTTC.